Below are 15 T cell receptor beta chains sequenced from a single sample in a study of T cells in Graves' hyperthyroidism and ophthalmopathy. The source material, RNA transcripts, was used to amplify TCR beta CDR3 regions. The HTBI set primed first-round TCR CDR3 RT-PCR. TCRdb processed the multiplex PCR reads anew with MiXCR; each CDR3 protein has one entry. The sample lists some 600,000 distinct CDR3 sequences; over 11% were seen once. Sequencing used blood. The receptors were gathered from a woman in her 30s with Graves' hyperthyroidism that later progressed to Graves' ophthalmopathy.

The table lists this clonotype with many counts. CDR3 in DNA: TGTGCCAGCAGCCCCCCGGGGCAGGCAGGAGTGAACACTGAAGCTTTCTTT. This codes for CASSPPGQAGVNTEAFF. V usage is TRBV7-9 and J usage is TRBJ1-1, with D possibly matching TRBD1 (5 bases). This CDR3 has 17 amino acids. Trimming left V 5 bases short and J 0 bases short, with 19 bases between. CDR1 and CDR2 from the germline V gene are SEHNR and FQNEAQ (reference sequence).

Note on this clonotype: A much larger clone is a single base away; this may be a read error. The chain uses TRBV10-3 and TRBJ2-4; 9 bases align to TRBD2. CDR3 length: 15 amino acids. Germline V gives CDR1 ENHRY, CDR2 SYGVKD. The V segment lost 4 bases and the J segment 9 bases; nucleotides outside the gene matches: 10. CDR3 nucleotides: TGTGCCATCAGTGGGGATAGCGGGAGTCAAAGCATTCAGTACTTC. It yields the protein CAISGDSGSQSIQYF.

This clonotype has a count of ten or more. The chain employs TRBV24-1 and TRBJ2-5; D is possibly TRBD2 (6 bases). This CDR3 has 14 residues. V was cut by 5 bases and J by 4 bases, with 13 bases left in between. The germline CDR1 and CDR2 sequences are KGHDR and SFDVKD. CDR3 residues: CATSAGVAGETQYF. CDR3 in DNA: TGTGCCACCAGTGCGGGAGTGGCTGGAGAGACCCAGTACTTC.

This clonotype came up many times. The V and J genes are TRBV30 and TRBJ1-2; unclear D gene. V shed 0 bases and J shed 2 bases, with 7 bases lying between them. The germline V gene encodes CDR1 GTSNPN and CDR2 SVGIG (reference sequence). The CDR3 consists of 13 residues. CDR3 region: CAWSVLGNYGYTF. The CDR3 DNA is TGTGCCTGGAGTGTATTGGGAAACTATGGCTACACCTTC.

V usage is TRBV20-1 and J usage is TRBJ1-4; 7 bases align to TRBD1. The CDR3 loop spans 14 amino acids. V gave up 5 bases and J gave up 7 bases; unmatched junction bases: 10. Germline V gene sequence: CDR1 DFQATT, CDR2 SNEGSKA (reference sequence). CDR3 bases: TGCAGTGCTCTGGGACAGTCCTGGATTGAAAAACTGTTTTTT. This encodes CSALGQSWIEKLFF.

This clonotype was detected only a few times. The V and J genes are TRBV7-2 and TRBJ1-5; D call uncertain. The CDR3 extends over 15 amino acids. In germline, CDR1 is SGHTA, CDR2 FQGNSA. Trimming removed 1 base at V and 3 bases at J, with 10 bases between. The chain's CDR3 is CASSLGSRNNQPQHF. The CDR3 DNA sequence: TGTGCCAGCAGCTTAGGGTCCAGGAACAATCAGCCCCAGCATTTT.

The chain combines TRBV7-2 with TRBJ1-4, with TRBD1 as a possible D gene (6 bases). Per the germline V gene, CDR1 is SGHTA and CDR2 is FQGNSA. The ends were cut back, 3 bases at V and 8 bases at J, with 13 bases in the middle. The CDR3 totals 14 residues. The CDR3 loop reads CASSLSRGGEKLFF. In nucleotides, the CDR3 is TGTGCCAGCAGCTTGTCCAGGGGAGGGGAAAAACTGTTTTTT.

This clonotype showed up many times. This chain connects TRBV3-1 to TRBJ2-7; maybe TRBD2 (5 bases). Per germline, CDR1 LGHDT and CDR2 YNNKEL (reference sequence). V gave up 2 bases and J gave up 8 bases, with 10 bases separating them. The CDR3 is 12 amino acids. This CDR3 is CASSQPRAQQYF. For the CDR3, the DNA is TGTGCCAGCAGCCAACCGCGGGCACAGCAGTACTTC.

The V gene is TRBV6-2 or TRBV6-3, the J gene TRBJ2-7; 8 bases are a match to TRBD1. The CDR3 is 19 residues long. Trimming cost V 2 bases and J 5 bases; bases outside gene matches: 20. The germline V gene has CDR1 MNHEY and CDR2 SVGEGT. The CDR3 here is CASSYTPAKHGTGLHEQYF. CDR3 DNA sequence: TGTGCCAGCAGTTACACCCCTGCCAAACACGGGACAGGTCTCCACGAGCAGTACTTC.

This clonotype was found many times. The chain links TRBV7-2 to TRBJ1-2, with 7 bases matching TRBD1. Germline V gene lookup returns CDR1 SGHTA and CDR2 FQGNSA. The CDR3 length is 19 residues. The V and J ends lost 5 bases and 1 base, in that order; junction bases with no gene match: 19. The CDR3 is CASSPNSLTRQGYNYGYTF. The CDR3 DNA is TGTGCCAGCAGCCCTAACTCCCTTACCCGACAGGGTTATAACTATGGCTACACCTTC.

The chain carries TRBV15 and TRBJ2-1, with 7 positions matching TRBD2. The CDR3 has 14 amino acids. Per the germline V gene, CDR1 is LNHNV and CDR2 is YYDKDF (reference sequence). The J segment lost 7 bases and the V segment lost 7 bases, leaving 10 bases of the junction unmatched. The DNA for the CDR3 is TGTGCCACCACGGAGCGGGGCTTGAATAATGAGCAGTTCTTC. It specifies CATTERGLNNEQFF.

The table lists this clonotype with a few counts. The chain has TRBV6-1 and TRBJ2-3; a weak D match, TRBD1 (5 bases). This CDR3 is built from 13 residues. V was pared by 3 bases and J by 7 bases, with 11 bases between. Germline V lookup: CDR1 MNHNS, CDR2 SASEGT. The CDR3 loop is CASSESYRNTQYF. CDR3 DNA: TGTGCCAGCAGTGAGAGCTACAGGAATACGCAGTATTTT.

This clonotype showed up many times. The chain employs TRBV28 and TRBJ2-2, with D unresolved. The CDR3 sequence is 14 residues long. V gave up 2 bases and J gave up 7 bases, with 11 bases separating them. The germline gives CDR1 MDHEN, CDR2 SYDVKM. The CDR3 region has the DNA TGTGCCAGCAGTTTAGTTCGAGTGAACGGGGAGCTGTTTTTT. Protein: CASSLVRVNGELFF.

This clonotype has more than one count but fewer than ten. The chain links TRBV7-2 to TRBJ2-4, with a weak D call TRBD2 (6 bases). CDR1 is SGHTA, CDR2 FQGNSA, per germline. There are 16 residues in the CDR3. Trimming cost V 5 bases and J 5 bases, with 19 bases left between them. The CDR3 loop reads CASSPAEGRLQNIQYF. CDR3 in DNA: TGTGCCAGCAGCCCCGCGGAGGGTAGGCTTCAAAACATTCAGTACTTC.

This clonotype occurred many times. V usage is TRBV6-2 or TRBV6-3 and J usage is TRBJ2-5; the D gene is possibly TRBD1 (5 bases). V lost 2 bases and J 1 base, leaving 8 bases between the germline ends. CDR3 length equals 14 residues. Germline V gene data show CDR1 as MNHEY and CDR2 as SVGEGT. The CDR3 is CASSYPRAQETQYF. DNA for the CDR3: TGTGCCAGCAGTTACCCCAGGGCCCAAGAGACCCAGTACTTC.